Shown below are 25 T cell receptor beta chains from a single sample sequenced in a study of blood T cells in healthy people across ages. A sample-barcoded 5' primer and a J-beta primer mix were used in a second PCR of roughly 6 to 11 cycles. TCRdb analysed the 5' RACE reads with MiXCR anew, one entry per CDR3 protein. Among 2 million or so distinct CDR3 sequences, 49% were seen once, and the ten largest hold 2.1%. The specimen was blood. Every receptor here comes from a woman in her forties in good health.

The J gene is TRBJ2-3, the V gene TRBV5-1, with TRBD2 identical over 14 bases. This CDR3 is 17 amino acids long. Germline V gene sequence: CDR1 SGHRS, CDR2 YFSETQ. V shed 1 base and J 3 bases; nucleotides not matched to a gene: 4. For the CDR3, the DNA is TGCGCCAGCAGCTTGTGGGGACTAGCGGGGGAGACAGATACGCAGTATTTT. It translates to CASSLWGLAGETDTQYF.

The gene calls are TRBV19 and TRBJ1-6; D ambiguous. Trimming left V 5 bases short and J 9 bases short, with 14 bases between. The CDR3 covers 14 residues. The V gene's germline CDR1 is LNHDA and CDR2 SQIVND (reference sequence). The CDR3 sequence: CASSDRRAASPLHF. The CDR3 nucleotides read TGTGCCAGTAGTGATAGGAGAGCGGCTTCACCCCTCCACTTT.

The V gene is TRBV3-1, the J gene TRBJ2-7; unclear D gene. Germline loops: CDR1 LGHDT, CDR2 YNNKEL (reference sequence). This CDR3 is 14 amino acids long. Trimming shortened V by 1 base and J by 5 bases, and 12 bases separated the two germline ends. CDR3 nucleotides: TGTGCCAGCAGCCAAGTTCACCCGATCGACGAGCAGTACTTC. It codes for CASSQVHPIDEQYF.

The count of this clonotype is one. The V gene is TRBV28, the J gene TRBJ2-5; no firm D call. Between the trimmed V and J ends, which lost 5 bases and 2 bases, there was a span of 12 bases. Germline CDR1 and CDR2: MDHEN and SYDVKM. The CDR3 is made up of 14 amino acids. The CDR3 nucleotides are TGTGCCAGCAGTCCTCGGGTGCCACAAGAGACCCAGTACTTC. It translates to CASSPRVPQETQYF.

This rearrangement joins TRBV11-2 to TRBJ1-6, with D unresolved. The germline gives CDR1 SGHAT, CDR2 FQNNGV. The ends were cut back, 6 bases at V and 6 bases at J, with 15 bases in the middle. The CDR3 length is 15 residues. This CDR3 is CASRPALVSNSPLHF. CDR3 nucleotide sequence: TGTGCCAGCAGACCGGCACTGGTCAGTAATTCACCCCTCCACTTT.

V gene TRBV7-2 combines with J gene TRBJ1-1; TRBD1 matches 8 bases. The CDR3 runs 16 residues. With 6 bases clipped from V and 6 bases from J, the junction kept 15 bases outside the gene matches. Germline-derived CDR1 and CDR2 are SGHTA and FQGNSA. The CDR3 region is CASRRKFRGLSSEAFF. CDR3 DNA: TGTGCCAGCAGACGAAAATTCAGGGGGCTGTCCTCTGAAGCTTTCTTT.

This clonotype came up many times. The rearrangement joins TRBV28 to TRBJ2-3; tentatively, D is TRBD2 (6 bases). Trimming stripped 4 bases from V and 1 base from J, with 9 bases between. Looked up from germline, CDR1 is MDHEN and CDR2 is SYDVKM. The CDR3 sequence is 14 residues long. CDR3: CASSSPGGTDTQYF. The CDR3 DNA reads as TGTGCCAGCAGTTCCCCGGGGGGCACAGATACGCAGTATTTT.

This clonotype was found a few times. This sequence joins TRBV29-1 and TRBJ1-1; 8 nucleotides align to TRBD1. The V and J ends lost 7 bases and 0 bases, in that order; junction bases with no gene match: 4. This CDR3 contains 13 residues. The germline V gene encodes CDR1 SQVTM and CDR2 ANQGSEA. CDR3 bases: TGCAGCGCCGGACAGGGCTTGAACACTGAAGCTTTCTTT. Residues: CSAGQGLNTEAFF.

This clonotype has a single count. Germline is not matched at one junction end, which may reflect a read error. V and J are TRBV20-1 and TRBJ2-7; 7 positions match TRBD1. The last part of the DNA fits TRBJ2-5 better; the J call may be wrong. The CDR3 extends over 14 amino acids. Germline loops: CDR1 DFQATT, CDR2 SNEGSKA (reference sequence). The CDR3 sequence: CSARGLVAWETQYF. DNA of the CDR3: TGCAGCGCTAGGGGGCTAGTCGCGTGGGAGACCCAGTACTTC.

The V gene is TRBV4-1, the J gene TRBJ1-2; D is uncertain. V gave up 0 bases and J gave up 4 bases, with 15 bases separating them. Germline values: CDR1 MGHRA, CDR2 YSYEKL. This CDR3 has 16 residues. The CDR3 region has the DNA TGCGCCAGCAGCCAAGAGAAGGATGGCTCCGGCTATGGCTACACCTTC. It translates to CASSQEKDGSGYGYTF.

This clonotype showed up just a few times. This chain connects TRBV13 to TRBJ2-1; TRBD2 matches 8 bases. The J call may be incorrect, as the DNA end agrees better with TRBJ2-7. Germline loops: CDR1 PRHDT, CDR2 FYEKMQ (reference sequence). The CDR3 runs 17 residues. CDR3 region: CASSLASGGPSYNEQYF. CDR3 nucleotide sequence: TGTGCCAGCAGCTTAGCGTCGGGGGGGCCCTCCTACAATGAGCAGTACTTC.

The chain is built from TRBV20-1 and TRBJ2-3, with 10 bases lining up with TRBD2. The CDR3 is 17 amino acids. CDR1 is DFQATT and CDR2 is SNEGSKA in the germline V gene (reference sequence). The V gene end was trimmed by 1 base and the J gene end by 0 bases; junction bases not matched to a gene: 7. The chain's CDR3 is CSARVIAGGVSTDTQYF. DNA of the CDR3: TGCAGTGCTAGAGTAATAGCGGGGGGAGTAAGCACAGATACGCAGTATTTT.

This chain links TRBV5-6 with TRBJ2-7, with TRBD1 matching 10 bases. V trimming: 4 bases; J trimming: 3 bases; junction bases outside the gene matches: 4. Germline V gives CDR1 SGHDT, CDR2 YYEEEE. The CDR3 consists of 14 residues. This CDR3 reads CASSRRTGGYEQYF. The DNA for the CDR3 is TGTGCCAGCAGCAGACGGACAGGGGGCTACGAGCAGTACTTC. Complete variable domain (other parts from reference TRBV5-6 and TRBJ2-7): DAGVTQSPTHLIKTRGQQVTLRCSPKSGHDTVSWYQQALGQGPQFIFQYYEEEERQRGNFPDRFSGHQFPNYSSELNVNALLLGDSALYLCASSRRTGGYEQYFGPGTRLTVT.

The J gene is TRBJ1-5, the V gene TRBV12-3 or TRBV12-4; the D is unclear. V was clipped by 6 bases and J by 5 bases, with 11 bases between them. This CDR3 spans 13 amino acids. For the CDR3, the DNA is TGTGCCAGCAGCACCGGGATTTATCAGCCCCAGCATTTT. It encodes CASSTGIYQPQHF.

This sequence joins TRBV4-1 and TRBJ1-1; possible D gene TRBD1, 5 bases. CDR1 and CDR2 from the germline V gene are MGHRA and YSYEKL. The germline V and J ends were trimmed by 4 bases and 8 bases, with 11 bases remaining between them. CDR3 length equals 12 residues. CDR3 in DNA: TGCGCCAGCAGCCCCCCGGGGCTGGAAGCTTTCTTT. Protein sequence: CASSPPGLEAFF.

The V and J genes are TRBV20-1 and TRBJ2-1, with D possibly matching TRBD2 (5 bases). The CDR3 has 16 amino acids. V was shortened by 0 bases and J by 6 bases, with 18 bases between the two germline ends. Germline CDR1 and CDR2: DFQATT and SNEGSKA (reference sequence). This CDR3 is CSARDPLVDERNEQFF. CDR3 coding DNA: TGCAGTGCTAGAGACCCACTAGTAGATGAACGCAATGAGCAGTTCTTC.

The J gene is TRBJ2-7, the V gene TRBV20-1, with D perhaps matching TRBD1 (6 bases). Between the trimmed V and J ends, which lost 1 base and 2 bases, there was a span of 18 bases. The CDR3 length is 16 residues. Germline V CDR1 and CDR2: DFQATT, SNEGSKA (reference sequence). In DNA, the CDR3 is TGCAGTGCTAGAGGGGTGGAAGGGACACTACCCTACGAGCAGTACTTC. This codes for CSARGVEGTLPYEQYF.

This clonotype has only a few counts. The J gene is TRBJ2-3, the V gene TRBV7-2; D might be TRBD2 (6 bases). Germline values: CDR1 SGHTA, CDR2 FQGNSA. CDR3 length: 15 amino acids. Trimming pared 5 bases from V and 3 bases from J, leaving 15 bases between. Here the CDR3 reads CASSTVGGLTDTQYF. Here the CDR3 DNA reads TGTGCCAGCAGCACAGTGGGGGGATTAACAGATACGCAGTATTTT.

The chain is built from TRBV27 and TRBJ2-5, with 7 bases aligning to TRBD1. The closer fit of TRBJ2-7 to the DNA end suggests the J call may be wrong. The CDR3 has 12 amino acids. Germline V gene data show CDR1 as MNHEY and CDR2 as SMNVEV (reference sequence). This CDR3 is CATQTGMNEQYF. The CDR3 region has the DNA TGTGCCACCCAGACAGGGATGAACGAGCAGTACTTC.

The J gene is TRBJ1-2, the V gene TRBV7-2; maybe TRBD1 (6 bases). Germline V gene sequence: CDR1 SGHTA, CDR2 FQGNSA. Trimming took 3 bases from V and 13 from J, leaving 27 bases between them. The CDR3 totals 16 residues. CDR3 loop: CASSFPRVGGGGSGTF. The CDR3 nucleotides read TGTGCCAGCAGCTTCCCGAGGGTAGGGGGTGGGGGTTCGGGCACCTTC.

This chain joins TRBV18 and TRBJ1-4, with D hard to call. The CDR3 loop spans 13 amino acids. V shed 0 bases and J shed 8 bases, with 7 bases lying between them. Looked up from germline, CDR1 is KGHSH and CDR2 is LQKENI. CDR3 region: CASSPPLREKLFF. For the CDR3, the DNA is TGTGCCAGCTCACCACCGCTGCGAGAAAAACTGTTTTTT.

This clonotype was seen at least ten times. The chain carries TRBV24-1 and TRBJ2-3; TRBD2 agrees at 8 bases. Germline V gene lookup returns CDR1 KGHDR and CDR2 SFDVKD. CDR3 size: 18 residues. The V segment lost 3 bases and the J segment 3 bases; nucleotides outside the gene matches: 13. Here the CDR3 reads CATSDPALMAGGTDTQYF. DNA for the CDR3: TGTGCCACCAGTGATCCCGCCCTTATGGCGGGGGGAACAGATACGCAGTATTTT.

The chain carries TRBV20-1 and TRBJ2-7; tentatively, D is TRBD1 or TRBD2 (6 bases each). The CDR3 consists of 13 residues. Germline CDR1 and CDR2: DFQATT and SNEGSKA (reference sequence). Trimming left V 2 bases short and J 7 bases short, with 15 bases between. The CDR3 loop is CSARRVGGREQYF. The CDR3 DNA sequence: TGCAGTGCTAGACGGGTGGGGGGCCGGGAGCAGTACTTC.

The rearrangement joins TRBV20-1 to TRBJ2-5, with TRBD1 matching over 8 bases. V gave up 3 bases and J gave up 4 bases; unmatched junction bases: 13. This CDR3 spans 16 amino acids. In germline, CDR1 is DFQATT, CDR2 SNEGSKA (reference sequence). The DNA for the CDR3 is TGCAGTGCTAGGGCTTTACAGGGGGATGGTGCAGAGACCCAGTACTTC. Translating gives CSARALQGDGAETQYF.

This clonotype was picked up many times. The chain combines TRBV4-3 with TRBJ2-3; D is ambiguous. The CDR3 is made up of 15 amino acids. Germline CDR1 and CDR2: LGHNA and YSLEER. Between the trimmed V and J ends, which lost 0 bases and 2 bases, there was a span of 9 bases. The CDR3 DNA reads TGCGCCAGCAGCCAAGATCGGGTTCCCACAGATACGCAGTATTTT. This gives the protein CASSQDRVPTDTQYF.